This entry lists 30 T cell receptor beta chains sequenced from one sample in a study of cytomegalovirus exposure and HLA in healthy donors. Primers included in the PCR were 60 Vbeta and 13 Jbeta primers. Assay used: immunoSEQ multiplex PCR; TCRdb lists only in-frame clones, some missing. The sample has 150,000 to 200,000 clones; 79% are singletons. Material: PBMCs. These receptors were taken from a woman aged 25-40 years in good health and CMV-seropositive.

This clone was seen only a few times. The CDR3 loop is CAISESIAGLSKRNEQFF. The CDR3 DNA follows: TGTGCCATCAGTGAGTCTATTGCCGGACTGAGCAAACGCAATGAGCAGTTCTTC. The chain employs TRBV10-3 and TRBJ2-1; TRBD2 is a possible D gene (5 bases). Germline-derived CDR1 and CDR2 are ENHRY and SYGVKD. Deletions cut 0 bases from V and 6 bases from J, with 21 bases between. CDR3 size: 18 residues.

The CDR3 sequence: CASSAYGTSGGTGELFF. DNA for the CDR3: TGTGCCAGCAGCGCCTACGGGACTAGCGGGGGCACCGGGGAGCTGTTTTTT. V gene TRBV7-2 combines with J gene TRBJ2-2; 14 positions match TRBD2. The ends lost 5 bases at V and 4 bases at J; junction bases unmatched: 6. The CDR3 extends over 17 amino acids. Germline loops: CDR1 SGHTA, CDR2 FQGNSA.

The gene calls are TRBV6-5 and TRBJ2-1; D possibly corresponds to TRBD2 (5 bases). The germline CDR1 and CDR2 sequences are MNHEY and SVGAGI. Trimming removed 1 base at V and 4 bases at J, with 11 bases between. This CDR3 spans 15 amino acids. The CDR3 loop is CASSYYEGLYNEQFF. The CDR3 coding sequence is TGTGCCAGCAGTTACTACGAGGGTTTATACAATGAGCAGTTCTTC.

This sequence joins TRBV2 and TRBJ2-1; 9 bases are a match to TRBD2. The V gene end was trimmed by 6 bases and the J gene end by 6 bases; junction bases not matched to a gene: 9. The CDR3 contains 15 residues. From germline, CDR1 is SNHLY and CDR2 FYNNEI. CDR3 sequence (DNA): TGTGCCAGCAGGGGACGTAGCGGGGGATTCAATGAGCAGTTCTTC. Residues: CASRGRSGGFNEQFF. Full variable domain (rest looked up from reference TRBV2 and TRBJ2-1): EPEVTQTPSHQVTQMGQEVILRCVPISNHLYFYWYRQILGQKVEFLVSFYNNEISEKSEIFDDQFSVERPDGSNFTLKIRSTKLEDSAMYFCASRGRSGGFNEQFFGPGTRLTVL.

The V call is TRBV2, the J call TRBJ1-5; 7 bases align to TRBD1. Germline CDR1 reads SNHLY; CDR2 reads FYNNEI. The trim removed 7 bases at V and 5 bases at J, leaving 11 bases unmatched. CDR3 size: 15 residues. The CDR3 region has the DNA TGTGCCAGCACCTATGGGACAGTTAAAGATCAGCCCCAGCATTTT. It is translated as CASTYGTVKDQPQHF.

This clone has more than one count but fewer than ten. The gene calls are TRBV6-5 and TRBJ1-1; no definite D call. CDR3 length: 15 residues. Per the germline V gene, CDR1 is MNHEY and CDR2 is SVGAGI. Deletions cut 0 bases from V and 0 bases from J, with 8 bases between. The CDR3 DNA reads as TGTGCCAGCAGTTACTCTCGGAGCATGAACACTGAAGCTTTCTTT. This codes for CASSYSRSMNTEAFF.

The rearrangement links TRBV7-2 to TRBJ1-2, with a possible D match to TRBD1 (6 bases). Between the trimmed V and J ends, which lost 6 bases and 6 bases, there was a span of 20 bases. This CDR3 is built from 15 residues. Germline-derived CDR1 and CDR2 are SGHTA and FQGNSA. CDR3 sequence: CASSSDGFGGDGYTF. The CDR3 region has the DNA TGTGCCAGCAGTTCAGATGGTTTTGGGGGCGATGGCTACACCTTC.

The chain uses TRBV5-4 and TRBJ2-5; TRBD2 matches at 10 bases. Per germline, CDR1 SGHNT and CDR2 YYREEE (reference sequence). The CDR3 is made up of 17 amino acids. Trimming at V came to 3 bases and at J to 2 bases, leaving 10 bases not matched to a gene. CDR3 coding DNA: TGTGCCAGCAGCTCAGGAGGCCTAGCGGGAGTACAAGAGACCCAGTACTTC. Its translation: CASSSGGLAGVQETQYF.

The chain recombines TRBV5-1 with TRBJ2-1; TRBD2 matches 12 bases. The CDR3 is 15 amino acids. Germline assignment: CDR1 SGHRS and CDR2 YFSETQ. Trimming at V came to 0 bases and at J to 7 bases, leaving 2 bases not matched to a gene. CDR3 amino acids: CASSLGLAGVNEQFF. The CDR3, as DNA: TGCGCCAGCAGCTTGGGACTAGCGGGAGTGAATGAGCAGTTCTTC.

The V gene is TRBV7-9, the J gene TRBJ2-5; no firm D call. Trimming removed 2 bases at V and 2 bases at J, with 3 bases between. This CDR3 has 12 amino acids. Per germline, CDR1 SEHNR and CDR2 FQNEAQ (reference sequence). CDR3 residues: CASSLTQETQYF. The CDR3 bases are TGTGCCAGCAGCTTAACTCAAGAGACCCAGTACTTC.

The rearrangement links TRBV19 to TRBJ2-5, with 9 bases that match TRBD1. Germline CDR1 LNHDA, CDR2 SQIVND (reference sequence). The CDR3 consists of 15 residues. J was trimmed by 5 bases and V by 3 bases; bases with no gene match: 7. CDR3 DNA sequence: TGTGCCAGTAGTATCACGGGACAGGGTGGGGAGACCCAGTACTTC. Its protein product is CASSITGQGGETQYF.

The CDR3 DNA reads as TGTGCCAGCAGTTTAACAGGACTAGCGACCTTCAGCTCCTACAATGAGCAGTTCTTC. Translating gives CASSLTGLATFSSYNEQFF. The V and J genes are TRBV27 and TRBJ2-1, with 9 bases identical to TRBD2. This CDR3 region has 19 residues. Germline CDR1 is MNHEY and CDR2 is SMNVEV (reference sequence). V lost 2 bases to trimming and J lost 0 bases; unmatched junction nucleotides: 11.

The chain is built from TRBV25-1 and TRBJ2-7; D perhaps matches TRBD1 (6 bases). Germline assignment: CDR1 MGHDK and CDR2 SYGVNS. This CDR3 spans 16 amino acids. Between the trimmed V and J ends, which lost 1 base and 2 bases, there was a span of 15 bases. CDR3 sequence (DNA): TGTGCCAGCAGTGAATTTACCGGACAGAAAACCTACGAGCAGTACTTC. Its translation is CASSEFTGQKTYEQYF.

V and J are TRBV12-5 and TRBJ1-2; 7 bases map to TRBD1. The CDR3 loop spans 15 amino acids. Germline values: CDR1 LGHNT, CDR2 FRNRAP. Trimming at V came to 4 bases and at J to 4 bases, leaving 9 bases not matched to a gene. The CDR3 coding sequence is TGTGCTAGTGGTTCAGAGGGGGCGCCCCCCTATGGCTACACCTTC. This encodes CASGSEGAPPYGYTF.

V is TRBV4-3 and J is TRBJ2-1; 7 nucleotides agree with TRBD2. Per the germline V gene, CDR1 is LGHNA and CDR2 is YSLEER. The CDR3 has 16 residues. J gave up 2 bases and V 0 bases, and 4 bases lay outside the gene matches. The CDR3, as DNA: TGCGCCAGCAGCCAAGATAGAAGCGGGACCTACAATGAGCAGTTCTTC. As protein: CASSQDRSGTYNEQFF.

The rearrangement uses TRBV6-6 and TRBJ2-7; a possible D gene is TRBD1 (5 bases). V gave up 6 bases and J gave up 0 bases, with 15 bases separating them. CDR3 length: 15 amino acids. Germline V gene data show CDR1 as MNHNY and CDR2 as SVGAGI (reference sequence). The CDR3 coding sequence is TGTGCCAGCAGGTACACCCTCCAGGGCTCCTACGAGCAGTACTTC. Protein sequence: CASRYTLQGSYEQYF.

This chain joins TRBV9 and TRBJ1-2, with D tentatively TRBD1 (6 bases). CDR1 and CDR2 from the germline V gene are SGDLS and YYNGEE. Trimming stripped 0 bases from V and 4 bases from J, with 10 bases between. The CDR3 loop spans 14 amino acids. The CDR3 region has the DNA TGTGCCAGCAGCGTAGAGGGGGACCTCTATGGCTACACCTTC. Amino acid sequence: CASSVEGDLYGYTF.

The rearrangement links TRBV7-9 to TRBJ2-7; 7 bases agree with TRBD1. The CDR3 is 15 residues long. Germline values: CDR1 SEHNR, CDR2 FQNEAQ (reference sequence). The ends lost 1 base at V and 0 bases at J; junction bases unmatched: 3. The CDR3: CASSLVRGPSYEQYF. DNA of the CDR3: TGTGCCAGCAGCTTAGTGAGGGGGCCCTCCTACGAGCAGTACTTC.

The CDR3 sequence: CSASRVTEAFF. CDR3 coding DNA: TGCAGTGCGAGCAGGGTGACTGAAGCTTTCTTT. The genes are TRBV20-1 and TRBJ1-1; D might be TRBD1 (5 bases). Per the germline V gene, CDR1 is DFQATT and CDR2 is SNEGSKA (reference sequence). This CDR3 comprises 11 residues. V was trimmed by 6 bases and J by 5 bases, leaving 10 bases between them.

This clone has more than one count but fewer than ten. The chain recombines TRBV7-6 with TRBJ2-1, with D possibly TRBD1 on 6 matching bases. V dropped 5 bases and J dropped 13 bases, with 12 bases sitting between them. CDR1 SGHVS and CDR2 FNYEAQ come from the germline V gene. The CDR3 contains 11 residues. DNA for the CDR3: TGTGCCAGCAGCCAGGGGTCAGCACAGTTCTTC. This translates into CASSQGSAQFF.

This chain connects TRBV6-6 to TRBJ2-3, with TRBD1 identical over 8 bases. This CDR3 comprises 14 residues. The germline V gene has CDR1 MNHNY and CDR2 SVGAGI (reference sequence). V lost 8 bases to trimming and J lost 3 bases; unmatched junction nucleotides: 7. CDR3 protein: CASEGQGLTDTQYF. CDR3 DNA sequence: TGTGCCAGCGAAGGACAGGGTTTGACAGATACGCAGTATTTT.

V usage is TRBV20-1 and J usage is TRBJ2-1, with 7 bases fitting TRBD2. CDR3 size: 9 residues. The germline V gene has CDR1 DFQATT and CDR2 SNEGSKA (reference sequence). CDR3 sequence: CRPGGKQFF. CDR3 DNA sequence: TGCAGGCCCGGGGGGAAGCAGTTCTTC.

The chain couples TRBV5-1 to TRBJ2-7; 9 bases are shared with TRBD1. In germline, CDR1 is SGHRS, CDR2 YFSETQ. V was clipped by 3 bases and J by 4 bases; unmatched bases: 11. The CDR3 runs 16 residues. The CDR3 DNA is TGCGCCAGCAGCTCCAGTTCGACAGGGGGTGTTTACGAGCAGTACTTC. This translates into CASSSSSTGGVYEQYF.

This clone is a singleton in its sample. The gene calls are TRBV20-1 and TRBJ2-7; D gene uncertain. This CDR3 comprises 11 residues. Germline V CDR1 and CDR2: DFQATT, SNEGSKA (reference sequence). Trimming cost V 3 bases and J 2 bases, with 5 bases left between them. CDR3 region: CSASPAYEQYF. The CDR3 region has the DNA TGCAGTGCTAGTCCAGCCTACGAGCAGTACTTC.

J is TRBJ1-5 and V is TRBV19; no clear D gene. Trimming took 1 base from V and 3 from J, leaving 4 bases between them. The CDR3 contains 13 residues. Germline CDR1 LNHDA, CDR2 SQIVND (reference sequence). The CDR3 is CASSIAFNQPQHF. CDR3 DNA sequence: TGTGCCAGTAGTATAGCGTTCAATCAGCCCCAGCATTTT.

J is TRBJ2-6 and V is TRBV5-1; unclear D gene. Trimming removed 7 bases from V and 0 bases from J, with 11 bases in between. CDR1 and CDR2 (germline): SGHRS, YFSETQ. This CDR3 is 15 amino acids long. The CDR3 loop is CASSEETSGANVLTF. CDR3 coding DNA: TGCGCCAGCTCCGAGGAAACCTCTGGGGCCAACGTCCTGACTTTC.

The chain combines TRBV5-4 with TRBJ1-4; tentative D call: TRBD1 (6 bases). This CDR3 contains 15 residues. V was pared by 0 bases and J by 6 bases, with 12 bases between. Germline CDR1 reads SGHNT; CDR2 reads YYREEE (reference sequence). This CDR3 is CASSLAGGGYEKLFF. CDR3 nucleotide sequence: TGTGCCAGCAGCTTGGCCGGGGGGGGCTATGAAAAACTGTTTTTT.

This clone showed up just once. The rearrangement links TRBV9 to TRBJ2-1; D may be TRBD2 (6 bases). In germline, CDR1 is SGDLS, CDR2 YYNGEE. The CDR3 runs 16 residues. V lost 0 bases and J lost 0, with 10 bases in between. The CDR3 reads CASSVAGDPSYNEQFF. Here the CDR3 DNA reads TGTGCCAGCAGCGTAGCGGGGGATCCCTCCTACAATGAGCAGTTCTTC. Full variable domain (remainder filled in from reference TRBV9 and TRBJ2-1): DSGVTQTPKHLITATGQRVTLRCSPRSGDLSVYWYQQSLDQGLQFLIQYYNGEERAKGNILERFSAQQFPDLHSELNLSSLELGDSALYFCASSVAGDPSYNEQFFGPGTRLTVL.

This rearrangement joins TRBV6-4 to TRBJ1-1; D is unresolved. The CDR3 is 11 amino acids. Germline-derived CDR1 and CDR2 are MRHNA and SNTAGT. V was cut by 6 bases and J by 6 bases, with 8 bases left in between. The CDR3 DNA is TGTGCCAGCAGATCCCTCCCTGAAGCTTTCTTT. Protein sequence: CASRSLPEAFF.

The chain is built from TRBV11-2 and TRBJ2-1; 7 nucleotides line up with TRBD1. The CDR3 totals 18 residues. After removal of 4 bases from V and 7 bases from J, the junction contained 19 bases not matched to a gene. Germline V gives CDR1 SGHAT, CDR2 FQNNGV. The CDR3 DNA sequence: TGTGCCAGCAGCTCGACGAGAACGTACGGGACAGCAAGAAATGAGCAGTTCTTC. This codes for CASSSTRTYGTARNEQFF.